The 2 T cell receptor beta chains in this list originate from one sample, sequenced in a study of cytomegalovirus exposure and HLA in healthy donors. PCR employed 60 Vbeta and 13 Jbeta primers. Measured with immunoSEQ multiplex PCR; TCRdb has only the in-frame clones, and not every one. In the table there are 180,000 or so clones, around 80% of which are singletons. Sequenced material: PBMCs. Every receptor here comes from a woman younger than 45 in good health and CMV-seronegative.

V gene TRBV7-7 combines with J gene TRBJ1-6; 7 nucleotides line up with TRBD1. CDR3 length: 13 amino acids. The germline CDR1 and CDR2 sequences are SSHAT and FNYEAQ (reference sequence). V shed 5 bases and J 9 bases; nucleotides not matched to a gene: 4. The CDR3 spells CASSPRQGSPLHF. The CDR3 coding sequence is TGTGCCAGCAGCCCCCGACAGGGTTCACCCCTCCACTTT.

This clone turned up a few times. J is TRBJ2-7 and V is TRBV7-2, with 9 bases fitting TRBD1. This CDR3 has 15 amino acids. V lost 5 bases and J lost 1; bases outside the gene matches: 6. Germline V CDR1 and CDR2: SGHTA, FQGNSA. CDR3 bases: TGTGCCAGCAGCGTCTCCGGGACAGGGTCCTACGAGCAGTACTTC. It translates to CASSVSGTGSYEQYF.